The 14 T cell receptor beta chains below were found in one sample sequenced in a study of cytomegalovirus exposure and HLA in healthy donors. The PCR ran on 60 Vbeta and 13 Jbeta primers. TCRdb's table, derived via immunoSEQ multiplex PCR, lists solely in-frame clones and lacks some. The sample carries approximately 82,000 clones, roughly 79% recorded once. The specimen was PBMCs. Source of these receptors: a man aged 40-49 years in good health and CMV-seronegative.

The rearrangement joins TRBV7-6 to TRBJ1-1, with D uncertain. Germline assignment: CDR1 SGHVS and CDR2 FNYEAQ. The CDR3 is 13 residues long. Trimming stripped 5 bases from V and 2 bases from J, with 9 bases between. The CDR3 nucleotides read TGTGCCAGCAGCGACGGGGTTAACACTGAAGCTTTCTTT. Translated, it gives CASSDGVNTEAFF.

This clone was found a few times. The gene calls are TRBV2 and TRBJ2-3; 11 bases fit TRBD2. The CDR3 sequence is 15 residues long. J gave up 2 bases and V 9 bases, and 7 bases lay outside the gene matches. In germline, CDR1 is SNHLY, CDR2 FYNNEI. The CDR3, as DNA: TGTGCCAGTGGGGGGACTAGCGGTACCACAGATACGCAGTATTTT. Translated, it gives CASGGTSGTTDTQYF.

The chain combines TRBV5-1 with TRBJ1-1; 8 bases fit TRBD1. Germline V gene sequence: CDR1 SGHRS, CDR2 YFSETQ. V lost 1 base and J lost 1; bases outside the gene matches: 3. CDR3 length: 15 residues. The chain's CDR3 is CASSLYGQGNTEAFF. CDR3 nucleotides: TGCGCCAGCAGCTTGTACGGACAGGGGAACACTGAAGCTTTCTTT.

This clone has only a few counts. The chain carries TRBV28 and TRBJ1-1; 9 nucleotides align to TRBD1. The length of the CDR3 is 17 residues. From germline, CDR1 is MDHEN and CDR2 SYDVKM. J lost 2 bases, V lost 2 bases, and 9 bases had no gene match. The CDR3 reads CASSLDLKDRGNTEAFF. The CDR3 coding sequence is TGTGCCAGCAGTTTAGACCTTAAGGACAGGGGTAACACTGAAGCTTTCTTT.

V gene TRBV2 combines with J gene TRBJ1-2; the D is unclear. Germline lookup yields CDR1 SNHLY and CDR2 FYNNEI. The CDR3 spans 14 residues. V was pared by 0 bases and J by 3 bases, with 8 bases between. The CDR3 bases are TGTGCCAGCAGTGAAGCGCGGGGATACTATGGCTACACCTTC. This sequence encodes CASSEARGYYGYTF.

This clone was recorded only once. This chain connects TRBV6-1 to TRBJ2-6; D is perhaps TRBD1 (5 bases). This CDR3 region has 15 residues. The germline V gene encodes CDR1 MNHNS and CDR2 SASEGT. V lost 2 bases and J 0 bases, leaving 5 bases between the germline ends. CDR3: CASSEQGSGANVLTF. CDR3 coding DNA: TGTGCCAGCAGTGAACAGGGCTCTGGGGCCAACGTCCTGACTTTC.

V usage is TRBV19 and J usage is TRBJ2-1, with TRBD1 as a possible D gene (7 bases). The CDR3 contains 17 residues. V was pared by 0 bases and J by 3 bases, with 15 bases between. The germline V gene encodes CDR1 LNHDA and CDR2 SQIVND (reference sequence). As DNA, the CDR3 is TGTGCCAGTAGTATAGATTGGCCAGGGGGGTTCTACAATGAGCAGTTCTTC. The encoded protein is CASSIDWPGGFYNEQFF. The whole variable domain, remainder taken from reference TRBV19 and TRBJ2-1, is DGGITQSPKYLFRKEGQNVTLSCEQNLNHDAMYWYRQDPGQGLRLIYYSQIVNDFQKGDIAEGYSVSREKKESFPLTVTSAQKNPTAFYLCASSIDWPGGFYNEQFFGPGTRLTVL.

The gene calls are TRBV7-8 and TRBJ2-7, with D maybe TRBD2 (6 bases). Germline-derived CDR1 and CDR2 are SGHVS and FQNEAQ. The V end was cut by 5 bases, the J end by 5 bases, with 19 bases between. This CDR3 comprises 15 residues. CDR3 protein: CASSRNLEGSHEQYF. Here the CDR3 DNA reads TGTGCCAGCAGCCGAAACCTGGAGGGGAGCCACGAGCAGTACTTC.

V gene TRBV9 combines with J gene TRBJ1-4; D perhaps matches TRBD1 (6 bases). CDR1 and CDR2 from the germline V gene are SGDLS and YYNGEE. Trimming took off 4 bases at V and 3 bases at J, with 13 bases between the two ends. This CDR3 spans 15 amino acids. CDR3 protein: CASSLGQPPNEKLFF. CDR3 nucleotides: TGTGCCAGCAGCCTTGGACAGCCACCTAATGAAAAACTGTTTTTT.

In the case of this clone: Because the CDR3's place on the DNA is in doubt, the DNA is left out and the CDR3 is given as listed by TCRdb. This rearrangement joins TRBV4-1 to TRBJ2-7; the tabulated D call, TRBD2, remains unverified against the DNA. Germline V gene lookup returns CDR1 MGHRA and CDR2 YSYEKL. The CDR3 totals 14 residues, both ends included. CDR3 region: CASSPTPSEAEQYF.

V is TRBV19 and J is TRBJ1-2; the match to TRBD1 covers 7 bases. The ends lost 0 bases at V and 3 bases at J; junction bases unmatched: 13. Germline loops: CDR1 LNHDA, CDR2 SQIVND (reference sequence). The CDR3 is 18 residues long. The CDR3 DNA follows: TGTGCCAGTAGTATAGAGGTCCCCACAGGGGCAATGGACTATGGCTACACCTTC. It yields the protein CASSIEVPTGAMDYGYTF.

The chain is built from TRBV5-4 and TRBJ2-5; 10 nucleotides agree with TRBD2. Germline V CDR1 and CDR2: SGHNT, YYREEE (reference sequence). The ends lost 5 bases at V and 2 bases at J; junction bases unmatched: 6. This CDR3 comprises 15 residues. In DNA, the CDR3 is TGTGCCAGCAGGGTCGGACTAGCGGCTCAAGAGACCCAGTACTTC. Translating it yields CASRVGLAAQETQYF.

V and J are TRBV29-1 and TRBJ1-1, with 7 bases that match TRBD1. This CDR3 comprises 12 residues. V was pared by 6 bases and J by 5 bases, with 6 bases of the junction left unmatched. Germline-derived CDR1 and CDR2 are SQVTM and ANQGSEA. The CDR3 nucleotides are TGCAGCGTGAACAGGGGCCAGACTGAAGCTTTCTTT. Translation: CSVNRGQTEAFF.

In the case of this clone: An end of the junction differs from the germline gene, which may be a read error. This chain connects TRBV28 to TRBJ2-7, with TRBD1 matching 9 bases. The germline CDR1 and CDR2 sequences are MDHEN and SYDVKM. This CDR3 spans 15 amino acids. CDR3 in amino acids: CASRLVQGARYEQYF. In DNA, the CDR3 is TGTGCCAGCAGACTCGTACAGGGGGCTCGTTACGAGCAGTATTTC. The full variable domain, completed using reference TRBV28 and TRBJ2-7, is DVKVTQSSRYLVKRTGEKVFLECVQDMDHENMFWYRQDPGLGLRLIYFSYDVKMKEKGDIPEGYSVSREKKERFSLILESASTNQTSMYLCASRLVQGARYEQYFGPGTRLTVT.